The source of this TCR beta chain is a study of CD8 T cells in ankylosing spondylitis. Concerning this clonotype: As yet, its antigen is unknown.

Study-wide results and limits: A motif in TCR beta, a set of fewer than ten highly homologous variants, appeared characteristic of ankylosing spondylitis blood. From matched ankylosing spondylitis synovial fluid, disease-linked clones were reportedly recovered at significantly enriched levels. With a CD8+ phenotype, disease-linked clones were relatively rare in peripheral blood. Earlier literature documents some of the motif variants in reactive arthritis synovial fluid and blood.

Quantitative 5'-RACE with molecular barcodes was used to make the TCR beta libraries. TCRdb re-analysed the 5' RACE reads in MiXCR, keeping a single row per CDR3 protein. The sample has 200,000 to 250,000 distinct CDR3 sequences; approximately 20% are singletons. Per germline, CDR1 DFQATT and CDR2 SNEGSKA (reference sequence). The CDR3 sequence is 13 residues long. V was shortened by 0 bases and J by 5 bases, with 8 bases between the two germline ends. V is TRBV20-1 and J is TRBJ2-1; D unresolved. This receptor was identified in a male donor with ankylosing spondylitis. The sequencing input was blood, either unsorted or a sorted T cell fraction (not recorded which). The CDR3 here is CSARDRNHNEQFF. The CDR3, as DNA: TGCAGTGCTAGAGACAGGAACCACAATGAGCAGTTCTTC.